This T cell receptor (beta chain) is from a study of T-cell reconstitution after alpha-beta-depleted transplantation in children. The authors prepared the TCRbeta library with unique molecular identifiers. A single record per CDR3 protein comes from TCRdb applying MiXCR to the PCR reads. Of 500,000 or so distinct CDR3 sequences listed, around a third are singletons. Trimming removed 2 bases from V and 3 bases from J; junction bases left unmatched: 17. This CDR3 comprises 20 residues. The input for sequencing was PBMCs from the stem cell graft donor, taken from the stem cell graft. The source is a human donor who donated a stem cell graft to a child with aplastic anemia. This chain links TRBV12-3 or TRBV12-4 with TRBJ2-1; TRBD2 matches 9 bases. CDR3 nucleotides: TGTGCCAGCAGTTTATTAAGACTAGCGGCCAGGCGGGCAGGCTACAATGAGCAGTTCTTC. Its protein is CASSLLRLAARRAGYNEQFF.